These T cell receptor beta chains were read from a single sample in a study of shared clonotypes between healthy human individuals. Sequencing was performed with immunoSEQ multiplex PCR; in TCRdb, only in-frame clones are kept and a portion is missing. The table has roughly 1.4 million clones, approximately 98.5% seen once. Sample: naive CD4+ T cells sorted from blood. The receptors were sampled from a man under 40 in good health. Each CDR3 is given without its conserved first and last residue. D genes are given only for firm matches. Some rows have no size entry. The others give once, few or many, or a class for an expanded clone.

NA,TRBV18,NA,TRBJ2-1,ASSPFWGRDSDNEQF
NA,TRBV9,NA,TRBJ1-3,ASSVGPIVGNTIY
NA,TRBV7-9,NA,TRBJ2-1,ASSLTPSFYYSYNEQF
NA,TRBV25-1,NA,TRBJ2-4,ASSEWNLAKNIQY
TRBD1,TRBV25-1,NA,TRBJ2-5,ASSERGQGQPTQY
TRBD1,TRBV18,few,TRBJ1-2,ASSPLTGDGYT
NA,TRBV28,NA,TRBJ2-2,ASSSGPANTGELF
TRBD2,TRBV11-3,NA,TRBJ2-1,ASTSGNYNEQF
NA,TRBV25-1,NA,TRBJ2-5,ASSESRGLGETQY
TRBD1,TRBV25-1,once,TRBJ1-5,ASSAGQGEPQH
NA,TRBV9,NA,TRBJ2-1,ASSPSGTINEQF
TRBD1,TRBV28,NA,TRBJ1-1,ASSPRTGPTEAF
NA,TRBV29-1,NA,TRBJ2-7,SVGSYYEQY
NA,TRBV7-8,NA,TRBJ2-1,ASSLARVPYNEQF
TRBD1,TRBV7-9,NA,TRBJ1-2,ASSLKGGGGYT
NA,TRBV4-3,NA,TRBJ2-3,ASSPGSTDTQY
NA,TRBV9,NA,TRBJ2-1,ASSVGALYNEQF
NA,TRBV5-6,NA,TRBJ2-1,ASSSNGLSLEQF
TRBD1,TRBV30,NA,TRBJ2-7,ACLTRGPYEQY
NA,TRBV7-3,NA,TRBJ1-1,ASSQGMNTEAF
NA,TRBV7-6,NA,TRBJ2-1,ASSLYGGLSSYNEQF
TRBD1,TRBV15,NA,TRBJ1-1,ATSRVRTGGDTEAF
TRBD1,TRBV18,NA,TRBJ2-5,ASSPGTGGEETQY
TRBD1,TRBV5-6,NA,TRBJ2-3,ASSSVRGQGIDTQY
NA,TRBV19,NA,TRBJ2-7,ASSILHLSSYEQY
TRBD1,TRBV9,NA,TRBJ2-5,ASSVDGQGEETQY
NA,TRBV7-2,NA,TRBJ2-1,ASSLVAWHNEQF
TRBD2,TRBV7-2,NA,TRBJ2-1,ASSNFVGLAGLNEQF
TRBD1,TRBV10-3,NA,TRBJ2-7,AISEFGTGSEQY
NA,TRBV2,NA,TRBJ1-5,ASKDRINQPQH
NA,TRBV4-3,NA,TRBJ2-1,ASSHTYRGGYEYNEQF
TRBD2,TRBV18,NA,TRBJ2-3,ASSPIDRGLVSQY
NA,TRBV25-1,NA,TRBJ1-5,ASSDRNQPQH
TRBD2,TRBV5-1,NA,TRBJ2-1,ASSPGLAGSVNEQF
TRBD2,TRBV5-4,NA,TRBJ2-4,ASSLTGLADRKNIQY
TRBD2,TRBV6-6,NA,TRBJ2-5,ASTQLAGGEGTQY
NA,TRBV28,NA,TRBJ1-2,ASSALKGRFYGYT
NA,TRBV4-2,NA,TRBJ2-3,ASSPWRVTDTQY
TRBD2,TRBV2,once,TRBJ2-1,ASSGTPREEF
NA,TRBV25-1,NA,TRBJ2-2,ASTAGSVWTGELF
TRBD1,TRBV7-6,once,TRBJ2-3,ASSTGGTDTQY
TRBD1,TRBV5-5,once,TRBJ1-3,ASSPTGAGNTIY
TRBD2,TRBV2,NA,TRBJ2-3,ASSSRLATSTDTQY
NA,TRBV7-3,NA,TRBJ2-7,ASSFAGAYEQY
NA,TRBV6-8,NA,TRBJ2-1,ASTAGYEQF
TRBD1,TRBV6-5,NA,TRBJ1-4,ASSYFPTGEKLF
TRBD2,TRBV5-4,NA,TRBJ2-1,ASSRLAATYNEQF
NA,TRBV29-1,NA,TRBJ2-7,SARQTYEQY
TRBD2,TRBV27,NA,TRBJ2-5,ASSPGRLGTQY
NA,TRBV5-6,NA,TRBJ1-2,ASRNTGVSRGYT
NA,TRBV9,NA,TRBJ2-2,ASSVSVAGRTGELF
TRBD1,TRBV4-3,NA,TRBJ2-7,ASSHALRDSSYEQY
TRBD1,TRBV15,NA,TRBJ1-1,ATSRITGAGGTEAF
TRBD2,TRBV15,NA,TRBJ2-1,ATSTRGLANEQF
TRBD2,TRBV28,NA,TRBJ2-5,ASSSPGLAGGKETQY
NA,TRBV30,NA,TRBJ2-1,AWNTISSYNEQF
TRBD1,TRBV5-1,NA,TRBJ1-5,ASSEGPRGQSNQPQH
TRBD2,TRBV5-5,NA,TRBJ2-3,ASSLRGRTSGRESTDTQY
TRBD2,TRBV9,NA,TRBJ2-1,ASSKLGLAGGEEQF
NA,TRBV27,NA,TRBJ2-7,ASSKGTFGGQY